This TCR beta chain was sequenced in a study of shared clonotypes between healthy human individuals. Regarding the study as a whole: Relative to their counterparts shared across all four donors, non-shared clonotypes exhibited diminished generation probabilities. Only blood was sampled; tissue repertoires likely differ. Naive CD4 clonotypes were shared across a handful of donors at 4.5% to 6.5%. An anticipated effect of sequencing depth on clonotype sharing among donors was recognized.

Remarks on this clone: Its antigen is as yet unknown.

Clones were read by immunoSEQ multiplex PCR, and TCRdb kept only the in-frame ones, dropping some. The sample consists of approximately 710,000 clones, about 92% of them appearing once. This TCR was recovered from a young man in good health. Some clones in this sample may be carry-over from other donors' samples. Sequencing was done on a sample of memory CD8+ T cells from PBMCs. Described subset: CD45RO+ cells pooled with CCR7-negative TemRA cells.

The CDR3 bases are TGTGCCAGCAGCTTAGGCGCAGGCCCACACTCTGGAAACACCATATATTTT. As protein: CASSLGAGPHSGNTIYF. V gene TRBV7-3 combines with J gene TRBJ1-3; D not certain. V was trimmed by 2 bases and J by 0 bases, leaving 14 bases between them. CDR3 size: 17 residues. The germline gives CDR1 SGHTA, CDR2 FQGTGA.